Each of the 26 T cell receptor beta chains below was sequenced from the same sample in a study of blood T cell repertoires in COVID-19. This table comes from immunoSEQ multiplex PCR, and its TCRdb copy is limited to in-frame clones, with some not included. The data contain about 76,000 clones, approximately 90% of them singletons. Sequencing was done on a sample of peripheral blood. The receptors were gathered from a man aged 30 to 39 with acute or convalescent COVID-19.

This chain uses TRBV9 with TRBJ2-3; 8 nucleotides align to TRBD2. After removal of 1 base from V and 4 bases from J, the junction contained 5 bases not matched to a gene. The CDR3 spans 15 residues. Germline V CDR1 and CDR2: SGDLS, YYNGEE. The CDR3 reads CASSVLREGPDTQYF. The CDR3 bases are TGTGCCAGCAGCGTACTTCGGGAGGGCCCAGATACGCAGTATTTT.

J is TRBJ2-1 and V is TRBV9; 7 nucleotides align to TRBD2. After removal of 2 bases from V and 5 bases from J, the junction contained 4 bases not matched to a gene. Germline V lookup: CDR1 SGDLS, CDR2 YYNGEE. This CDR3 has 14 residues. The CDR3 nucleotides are TGTGCCAGCAGCGTTCGGGACTATCACAATGAGCAGTTCTTC. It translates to CASSVRDYHNEQFF.

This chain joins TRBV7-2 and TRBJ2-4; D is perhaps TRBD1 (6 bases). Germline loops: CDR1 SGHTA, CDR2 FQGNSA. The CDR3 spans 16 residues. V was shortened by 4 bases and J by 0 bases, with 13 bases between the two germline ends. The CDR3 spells CASSSTGMGAKNIQYF. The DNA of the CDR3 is TGTGCCAGCAGCTCTACAGGGATGGGAGCCAAAAACATTCAGTACTTC. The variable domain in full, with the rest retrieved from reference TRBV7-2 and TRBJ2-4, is GAGVSQSPSNKVTEKGKDVELRCDPISGHTALYWYRQSLGQGLEFLIYFQGNSAPDKSGLPSDRFSAERTGGSVSTLTIQRTQQEDSAVYLCASSSTGMGAKNIQYFGAGTRLSVL.

Here the CDR3 reads CAISSYPVASGSSYEQYF. CDR3 DNA sequence: TGTGCCATCTCTTCTTATCCTGTGGCTAGCGGGTCCTCCTACGAGCAGTACTTC. This chain joins TRBV10-3 and TRBJ2-7, with 8 bases aligning to TRBD2. Germline trimming cut 8 bases from V and 0 bases from J; bases unmatched to any gene: 18. Germline-derived CDR1 and CDR2 are ENHRY and SYGVKD. This CDR3 comprises 18 residues.

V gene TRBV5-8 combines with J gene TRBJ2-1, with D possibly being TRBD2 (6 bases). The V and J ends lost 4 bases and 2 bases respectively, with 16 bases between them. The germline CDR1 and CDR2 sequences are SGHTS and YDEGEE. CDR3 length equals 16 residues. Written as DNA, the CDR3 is TGTGCCAGCAGCCAGGACCCAGGAGGGACCTACAATGAGCAGTTCTTC. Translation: CASSQDPGGTYNEQFF. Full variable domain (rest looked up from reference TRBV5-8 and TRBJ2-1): EAGVTQSPTHLIKTRGQQATLRCSPISGHTSVYWYQQALGLGLQFLLWYDEGEERNRGNFPPRFSGRQFPNYSSELNVNALELEDSALYLCASSQDPGGTYNEQFFGPGTRLTVL.

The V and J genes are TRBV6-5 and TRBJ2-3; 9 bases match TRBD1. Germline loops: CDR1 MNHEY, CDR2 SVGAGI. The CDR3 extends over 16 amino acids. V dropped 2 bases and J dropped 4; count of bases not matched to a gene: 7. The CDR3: CASSYGGTGPADTQYF. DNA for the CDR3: TGTGCCAGCAGTTACGGAGGGACAGGGCCCGCAGATACGCAGTATTTT.

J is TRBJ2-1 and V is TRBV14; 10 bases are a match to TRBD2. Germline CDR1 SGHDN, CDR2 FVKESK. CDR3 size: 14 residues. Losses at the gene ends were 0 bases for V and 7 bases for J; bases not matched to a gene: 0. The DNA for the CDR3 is TGTGCCAGCAGCCAAGAGGGACTAGCGAATGAGCAGTTCTTC. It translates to CASSQEGLANEQFF.

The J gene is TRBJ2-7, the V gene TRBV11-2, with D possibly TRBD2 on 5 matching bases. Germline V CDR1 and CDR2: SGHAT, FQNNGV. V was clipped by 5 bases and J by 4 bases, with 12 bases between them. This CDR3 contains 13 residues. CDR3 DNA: TGTGCCAGCAGCCAGGACTGGCTATACGAGCAGTACTTC. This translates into CASSQDWLYEQYF.

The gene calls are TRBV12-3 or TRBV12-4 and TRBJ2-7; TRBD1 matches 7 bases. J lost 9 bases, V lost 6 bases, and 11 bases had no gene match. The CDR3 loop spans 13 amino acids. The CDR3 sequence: CASSPDRVWGQYF. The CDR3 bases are TGTGCCAGCAGCCCCGACAGGGTCTGGGGGCAGTACTTC.

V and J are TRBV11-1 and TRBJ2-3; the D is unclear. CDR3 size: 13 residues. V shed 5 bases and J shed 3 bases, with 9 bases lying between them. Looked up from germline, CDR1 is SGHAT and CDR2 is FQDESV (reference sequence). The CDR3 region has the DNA TGTGCCAGCAGCAACCCGGTGACAGATACGCAGTATTTT. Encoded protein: CASSNPVTDTQYF.

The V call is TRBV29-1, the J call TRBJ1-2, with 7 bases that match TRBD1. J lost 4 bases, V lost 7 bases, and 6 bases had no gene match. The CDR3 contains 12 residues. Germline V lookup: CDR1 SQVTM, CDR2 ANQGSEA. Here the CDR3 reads CSERTGAYGYTF. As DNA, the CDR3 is TGCAGCGAAAGGACAGGAGCCTATGGCTACACCTTC. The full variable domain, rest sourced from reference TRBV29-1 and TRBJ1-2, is SAVISQKPSRDICQRGTSLTIQCQVDSQVTMMFWYRQQPGQSLTLIATANQGSEATYESGFVIDKFPISRPNLTFSTLTVSNMSPEDSSIYLCSERTGAYGYTFGSGTRLTVV.

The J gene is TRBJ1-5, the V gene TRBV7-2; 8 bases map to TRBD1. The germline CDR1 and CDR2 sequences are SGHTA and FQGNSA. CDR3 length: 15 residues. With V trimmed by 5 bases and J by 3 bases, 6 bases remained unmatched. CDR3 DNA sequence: TGTGCCAGCAGCCCCGACAGGGGCGACAATCAGCCCCAGCATTTT. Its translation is CASSPDRGDNQPQHF.

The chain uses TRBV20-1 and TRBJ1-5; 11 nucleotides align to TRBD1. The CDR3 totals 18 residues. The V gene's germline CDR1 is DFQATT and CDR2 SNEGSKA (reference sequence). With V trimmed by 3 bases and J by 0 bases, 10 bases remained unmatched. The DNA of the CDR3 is TGCAGTGCTAGTCAGCCCGGACAGGGGGCCGCTAGCAATCAGCCCCAGCATTTT. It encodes CSASQPGQGAASNQPQHF.

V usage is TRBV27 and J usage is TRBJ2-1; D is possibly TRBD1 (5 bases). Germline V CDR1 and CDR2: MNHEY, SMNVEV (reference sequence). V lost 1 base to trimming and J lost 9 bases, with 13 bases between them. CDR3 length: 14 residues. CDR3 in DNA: TGTGCCAGCAGTTTATACCCAGGGCATAGTGAGCAGTTCTTC. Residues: CASSLYPGHSEQFF.

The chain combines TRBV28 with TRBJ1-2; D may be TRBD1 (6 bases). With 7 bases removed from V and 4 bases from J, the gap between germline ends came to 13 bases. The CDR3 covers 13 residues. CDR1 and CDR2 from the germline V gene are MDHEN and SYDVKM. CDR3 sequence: CASTPDRFYGYTF. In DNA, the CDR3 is TGTGCCAGCACCCCGGACAGATTCTATGGCTACACCTTC.

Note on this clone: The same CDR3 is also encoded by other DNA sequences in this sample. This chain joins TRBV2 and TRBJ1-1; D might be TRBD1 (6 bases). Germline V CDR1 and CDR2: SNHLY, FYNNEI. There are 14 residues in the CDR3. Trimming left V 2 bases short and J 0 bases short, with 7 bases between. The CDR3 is CASSEQGLNTEAFF. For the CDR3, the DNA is TGTGCCAGCAGTGAACAGGGGTTGAACACTGAAGCTTTCTTT.

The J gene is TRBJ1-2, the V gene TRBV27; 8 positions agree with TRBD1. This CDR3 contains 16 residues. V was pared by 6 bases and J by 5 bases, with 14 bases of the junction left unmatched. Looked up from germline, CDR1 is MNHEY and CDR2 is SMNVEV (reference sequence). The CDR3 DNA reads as TGTGCCAGCAGAGGTGGTATAGGGACAGGTTCTTATGGCTACACCTTC. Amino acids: CASRGGIGTGSYGYTF.

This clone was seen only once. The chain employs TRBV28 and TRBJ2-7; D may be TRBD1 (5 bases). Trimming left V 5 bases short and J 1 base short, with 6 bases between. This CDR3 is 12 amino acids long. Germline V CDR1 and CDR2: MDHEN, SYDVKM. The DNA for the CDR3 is TGTGCCAGCAGTCGACAGTCCTACGAGCAGTACTTC. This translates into CASSRQSYEQYF.

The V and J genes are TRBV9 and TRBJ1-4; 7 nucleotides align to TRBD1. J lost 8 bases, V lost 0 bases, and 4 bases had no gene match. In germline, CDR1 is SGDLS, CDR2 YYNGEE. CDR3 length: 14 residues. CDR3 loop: CASSVEGGSEKLFF. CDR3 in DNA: TGTGCCAGCAGCGTAGAAGGGGGCTCGGAAAAACTGTTTTTT.

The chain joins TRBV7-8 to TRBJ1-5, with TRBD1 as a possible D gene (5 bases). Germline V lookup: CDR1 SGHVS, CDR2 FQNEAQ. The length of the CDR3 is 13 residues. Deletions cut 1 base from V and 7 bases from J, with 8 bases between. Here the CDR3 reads CASSLGQGQPQHF. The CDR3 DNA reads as TGTGCCAGCAGCTTAGGGCAGGGACAGCCCCAGCATTTT. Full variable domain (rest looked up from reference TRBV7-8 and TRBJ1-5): GAGVSQSPRYKVAKRGQDVALRCDPISGHVSLFWYQQALGQGPEFLTYFQNEAQLDKSGLPSDRFFAERPEGSVSTLKIQRTQQEDSAVYLCASSLGQGQPQHFGDGTRLSIL.

The CDR3, as DNA: TGTGCCAGCAGCCAACTCAGTTCTGGGGCCAACGTCCTGACTTTC. This encodes CASSQLSSGANVLTF. The chain links TRBV3-1 (or the pseudogene TRBV3-2) to TRBJ2-6; D remains ambiguous. The V and J ends lost 2 bases and 1 base respectively, with 6 bases between them. The CDR3 contains 15 residues. CDR1 is LGHDT and CDR2 is YNNKEL in the germline V gene (reference sequence).

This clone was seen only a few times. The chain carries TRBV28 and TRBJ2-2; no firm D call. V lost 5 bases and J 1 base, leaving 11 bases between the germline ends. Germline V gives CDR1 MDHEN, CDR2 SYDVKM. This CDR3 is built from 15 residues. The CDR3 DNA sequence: TGTGCCAGCAGTACCTCGCGTGTGAACACCGGGGAGCTGTTTTTT. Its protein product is CASSTSRVNTGELFF.

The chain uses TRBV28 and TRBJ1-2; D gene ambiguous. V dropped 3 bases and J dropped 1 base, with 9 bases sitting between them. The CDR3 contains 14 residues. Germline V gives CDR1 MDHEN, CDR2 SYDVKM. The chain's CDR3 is CASSLEQLNYGYTF. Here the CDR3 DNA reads TGTGCCAGCAGTTTGGAACAGCTTAACTATGGCTACACCTTC.

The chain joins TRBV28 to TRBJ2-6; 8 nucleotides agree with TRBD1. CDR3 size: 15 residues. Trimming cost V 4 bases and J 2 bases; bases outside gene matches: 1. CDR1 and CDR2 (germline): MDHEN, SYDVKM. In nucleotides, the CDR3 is TGTGCCAGCAGTTCACAGGGGGCTGGGGCCAACGTCCTGACTTTC. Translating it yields CASSSQGAGANVLTF.

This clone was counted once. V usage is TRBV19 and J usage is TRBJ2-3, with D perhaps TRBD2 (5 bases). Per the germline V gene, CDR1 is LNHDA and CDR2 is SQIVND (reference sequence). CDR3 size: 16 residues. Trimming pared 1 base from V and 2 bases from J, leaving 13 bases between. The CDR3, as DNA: TGTGCCAGTAGTATAGGGACTGGATCTTTCACAGATACGCAGTATTTT. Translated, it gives CASSIGTGSFTDTQYF.

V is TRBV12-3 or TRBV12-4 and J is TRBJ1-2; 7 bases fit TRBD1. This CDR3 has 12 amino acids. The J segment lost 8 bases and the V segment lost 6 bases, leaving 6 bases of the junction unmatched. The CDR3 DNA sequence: TGTGCCAGCAGAGGGGGCGCGGGGGGCTACACCTTC. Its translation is CASRGGAGGYTF.